This T cell receptor beta chain was documented in a study of T-cell reconstitution after alpha-beta-depleted transplantation in children (dated by TCRdb to the mid-2010s). The study in broad terms: Using TCR repertoire profiling, the study quantitatively followed how T-cell immune reconstitution unfolded in children after TCRalphabeta/CD19-depleted allogeneic hematopoietic cell transplantation.

Reading from cysteine to phenylalanine, the CDR3 counts 13 amino acids. Only the CDR3 part of the read is kept: 39 bases, read in frame from the first base. V sheds 10 bases and J sheds 0 bases, leaving 10 bases between their ends. From a lookup of the germline V gene (reference sequence), CDR1 and CDR2 are LNHDA and SQIVND. Libraries were made using PCR. Sequenced using an Illumina HiSeq 2500. TCR libraries were prepared with molecular barcoding, using unique molecular identifiers to normalize TCRbeta repertoire quantification. The public reads were quality trimmed at Q25 with fastp and then assembled into clones with MiXCR by TCRdb, keeping productive beta chains. Rows merge per CDR3 protein into single entries with the most common DNA and genes. For this sample there are 400,000 to 500,000 distinct CDR3 sequences; about a tenth appear just once. The top ten hold approximately 5% of the sample. This clonotype was seen a few times. Which antigen it targets is not known. No per-base quality is available; no much larger clone lies one base away.

The source of this sequence is a human donor who donated a stem cell graft to a child with acute myeloid leukemia. The sequence is built from TRBV19 and TRBJ2-1; the D segment could be TRBD1, given 6 matching bases. Specimen: PBMCs from the stem cell graft donor, collected from the stem cell graft. The DNA is as follows: TGTGCCACTTCGGACAGCTCCTACAATGAGCAGTTCTTC. This codes for CATSDSSYNEQFF.